This T cell receptor beta chain emerged from a study of T cell changes during pregnancy in multiple sclerosis. V lost 2 bases, J lost 1 base, and 18 bases lay in between. The CDR3 loop spans 17 amino acids. Germline loops: CDR1 SEHNR, CDR2 FQNEAQ (reference sequence). Produced via immunoSEQ multiplex PCR; TCRdb's table is partial and in-frame only. The sample holds roughly 12,000 clones, approximately 84% seen once. The material was CD8+ T cells from peripheral blood mononuclear cells, obtained after pregnancy. The rearrangement uses TRBV7-9 and TRBJ2-7; D may be TRBD1 (6 bases). The receptor comes from a female donor in good health, enrolled as a control in a pregnancy study. CDR3 bases: TGTGCCAGCAGCTTAATGTTAGGACAGCGGCCTTCCTACGAGCAGTACTTC. Translation gives CASSLMLGQRPSYEQYF.